This entry lists 17 T cell receptor beta chains sequenced from one sample in a study of regulatory T cells in long-lasting Graves disease. The sample's time point: newly diagnosed GD, antithyroid drugs for less than 3 months. From PBMCs, RNA was extracted and then used to make the TCR library. Sequencing libraries for TCR beta were prepared with iRepertoire HTBI primers and Arm-PCR of CDR3 regions. TCRdb processed the multiplex PCR reads anew with MiXCR; each CDR3 protein has one entry. The sample shows roughly 420,000 distinct CDR3 sequences, less than 20% of them seen only once. These data also featured in a second study, about T cells in Graves' hyperthyroidism and ophthalmopathy.

Specimen: peripheral blood mononuclear cells (PBMCs), collected at new diagnosis, from a patient treated with antithyroid drugs. The receptors here all came from a woman in her twenties or thirties with Graves disease.

V and J are TRBV25-1 and TRBJ1-1; D gene ambiguous. The CDR3 loop spans 13 amino acids. The V gene lost 0 bases and the J gene lost 2 bases, with 4 bases spanning the gap. Germline V gives CDR1 MGHDK, CDR2 SYGVNS. The CDR3 reads CASSEYSNTEAFF. CDR3 nucleotide sequence: TGTGCCAGCAGTGAATACTCTAACACTGAAGCTTTCTTT.

This clonotype was observed at least ten times. The chain uses TRBV15 and TRBJ2-2; the D is unclear. V lost 0 bases and J 5 bases, leaving 4 bases between the germline ends. Germline V gene sequence: CDR1 LNHNV, CDR2 YYDKDF (reference sequence). The CDR3 is 13 amino acids. The CDR3 protein is CATSRDRTGELFF. The CDR3, as DNA: TGTGCCACCAGCAGAGATAGGACCGGGGAGCTGTTTTTT.

This clonotype was observed at least ten times. The chain combines TRBV6-1 with TRBJ2-7; D might be TRBD1 (5 bases). Looked up from germline, CDR1 is MNHNS and CDR2 is SASEGT. Trimming took 6 bases from V and 4 from J, leaving 13 bases between them. This CDR3 is 13 amino acids long. Written as DNA, the CDR3 is TGTGCCAGCAGAAAGGACATCTCATACGAGCAGTACTTC. Its translation: CASRKDISYEQYF.

This clonotype was recorded at least ten times. V is TRBV6-2 or TRBV6-3 and J is TRBJ1-1, with TRBD1 as a possible D gene (5 bases). V shed 6 bases and J shed 3 bases, with 17 bases lying between them. The CDR3 totals 15 residues. Per germline, CDR1 MNHEY and CDR2 SVGEGT. CDR3 loop: CASRTLPGEDTEAFF. As DNA, the CDR3 is TGTGCCAGCAGGACCCTCCCGGGGGAAGACACTGAAGCTTTCTTT.

The rearrangement links TRBV11-2 to TRBJ1-2; TRBD1 is a possible D gene (5 bases). CDR1 and CDR2 (germline): SGHAT, FQNNGV. V was clipped by 5 bases and J by 0 bases, with 13 bases between them. The CDR3 extends over 15 amino acids. For the CDR3, the DNA is TGTGCCAGCAGCGCCGGGACGGATACTAACTATGGCTACACCTTC. Translation: CASSAGTDTNYGYTF.

This clonotype was detected a few times. The J gene is TRBJ2-7, the V gene TRBV4-1, with 7 nucleotides matching TRBD2. The CDR3 covers 15 residues. Germline V gene lookup returns CDR1 MGHRA and CDR2 YSYEKL. The trim removed 3 bases at V and 0 bases at J, leaving 5 bases unmatched. CDR3 region: CASSQASGSSYEQYF. The CDR3 nucleotides are TGCGCCAGCAGCCAGGCTAGCGGCAGCTCCTACGAGCAGTACTTC.

This clonotype was seen more than once but under ten times. V is TRBV19 and J is TRBJ1-2, with unresolved D. Trimming cost V 10 bases and J 2 bases, with 11 bases left between them. This CDR3 is built from 12 residues. Germline loops: CDR1 LNHDA, CDR2 SQIVND (reference sequence). The DNA of the CDR3 is TGTGCCACGACTGACGGGAACTATGGCTACACCTTC. Amino acid sequence: CATTDGNYGYTF. Supplemented by reference TRBV19 and TRBJ1-2, the full variable domain reads DGGITQSPKYLFRKEGQNVTLSCEQNLNHDAMYWYRQDPGQGLRLIYYSQIVNDFQKGDIAEGYSVSREKKESFPLTVTSAQKNPTAFYLCATTDGNYGYTFGSGTRLTVV.

This clonotype has a handful of counts. The chain combines TRBV12-3 or TRBV12-4 with TRBJ1-1; D remains ambiguous. The ends were cut back, 3 bases at V and 11 bases at J, with 13 bases in the middle. The CDR3 extends over 12 amino acids. For the CDR3, the DNA is TGTGCCAGCAGTTTCGGTCGATCGGCCGCTTTCTTT. It translates to CASSFGRSAAFF.

The chain combines TRBV20-1 with TRBJ2-5; 7 nucleotides line up with TRBD1. This CDR3 is 13 amino acids long. Germline-derived CDR1 and CDR2 are DFQATT and SNEGSKA (reference sequence). Germline trimming cut 5 bases from V and 3 bases from J; bases unmatched to any gene: 6. CDR3 in DNA: TGCAGTGCTGCCCGGGACAGAAAAGAGACCCAGTACTTC. Amino acids: CSAARDRKETQYF.

This clonotype came up many times. This rearrangement joins TRBV6-1 to TRBJ2-1, with 7 bases that match TRBD2. V lost 8 bases to trimming and J lost 0 bases; unmatched junction nucleotides: 16. The CDR3 is 18 residues long. CDR1 MNHNS and CDR2 SASEGT come from the germline V gene. The CDR3 protein is CASYPRAGEGPSYNEQFF. The CDR3, as DNA: TGTGCCAGCTACCCCCGTGCGGGAGAGGGTCCCTCCTACAATGAGCAGTTCTTC.

There are many counts of this clonotype. This rearrangement joins TRBV12-3 or TRBV12-4 to TRBJ2-5; the D is unclear. CDR3 length: 13 amino acids. Trimming stripped 0 bases from V and 3 bases from J, with 5 bases between. CDR3 sequence: CASSLAGKETQYF. The CDR3 DNA sequence: TGTGCCAGCAGTTTAGCCGGCAAAGAGACCCAGTACTTC.

With respect to this clonotype: A read error may explain this, as a much larger clone is one base away. The rearrangement links TRBV28 to TRBJ1-2; D might be TRBD1 (6 bases). Germline CDR1 reads MDHEN; CDR2 reads SYDVKM. This CDR3 has 12 amino acids. V was pared by 3 bases and J by 10 bases, with 12 bases between. In DNA form, the CDR3 reads TGTGCCAGCAGTTTTGGGCACAGGGACTACACCTTC. Its protein product is CASSFGHRDYTF.

This clonotype has ten or more counts. The chain employs TRBV7-2 and TRBJ2-2; 10 bases are shared with TRBD2. J lost 6 bases, V lost 5 bases, and 6 bases had no gene match. The length of the CDR3 is 15 residues. CDR1 is SGHTA, CDR2 FQGNSA, per germline. The CDR3 is CASSPDSGRSGELFF. The CDR3 DNA reads TGTGCCAGCAGCCCCGATAGCGGGAGGTCCGGGGAGCTGTTTTTT.

The gene calls are TRBV3-1 and TRBJ1-6, with 7 nucleotides matching TRBD1. V was clipped by 0 bases and J by 10 bases; unmatched bases: 6. Per the germline V gene, CDR1 is LGHDT and CDR2 is YNNKEL (reference sequence). The CDR3 contains 15 residues. The CDR3 coding sequence is TGTGCCAGCAGCCAAGATCGGACAGGCGGATCACCCCTCCACTTT. Protein sequence: CASSQDRTGGSPLHF. Together with reference TRBV3-1 and TRBJ1-6, the CDR3 gives the full variable domain: DTAVSQTPKYLVTQMGNDKSIKCEQNLGHDTMYWYKQDSKKFLKIMFSYNNKELIINETVPNRFSPKSPDKAHLNLHINSLELGDSAVYFCASSQDRTGGSPLHFGNGTRLTVT.

This clonotype was recorded at least ten times. The genes are TRBV2 and TRBJ2-5; 8 bases map to TRBD1. The V gene end was trimmed by 5 bases and the J gene end by 3 bases; junction bases not matched to a gene: 5. The CDR3 extends over 14 amino acids. The germline V gene encodes CDR1 SNHLY and CDR2 FYNNEI. As DNA, the CDR3 is TGTGCCAGCAGTCTGGGACAGGAGAAAGAGACCCAGTACTTC. This translates into CASSLGQEKETQYF.

This clonotype has at least ten counts. This rearrangement joins TRBV20-1 to TRBJ2-7; possibly TRBD2 for D (6 bases). Between the trimmed V and J ends, which lost 3 bases and 5 bases, there was a span of 11 bases. Germline CDR1 is DFQATT and CDR2 is SNEGSKA (reference sequence). The CDR3 sequence is 12 residues long. The CDR3 region is CSASLGEDEQYF. CDR3 DNA: TGCAGTGCTAGCTTGGGGGAGGACGAGCAGTACTTC.

There are many counts of this clonotype. The rearrangement uses TRBV9 and TRBJ1-2, with 12 nucleotides matching TRBD1. Germline CDR1 reads SGDLS; CDR2 reads YYNGEE. J was trimmed by 7 bases and V by 1 base; bases with no gene match: 5. The CDR3 is 15 residues long. The CDR3 spells CASSVPGQGASGYTF. The CDR3 DNA follows: TGTGCCAGCAGCGTACCGGGACAGGGGGCGTCTGGCTACACCTTC.